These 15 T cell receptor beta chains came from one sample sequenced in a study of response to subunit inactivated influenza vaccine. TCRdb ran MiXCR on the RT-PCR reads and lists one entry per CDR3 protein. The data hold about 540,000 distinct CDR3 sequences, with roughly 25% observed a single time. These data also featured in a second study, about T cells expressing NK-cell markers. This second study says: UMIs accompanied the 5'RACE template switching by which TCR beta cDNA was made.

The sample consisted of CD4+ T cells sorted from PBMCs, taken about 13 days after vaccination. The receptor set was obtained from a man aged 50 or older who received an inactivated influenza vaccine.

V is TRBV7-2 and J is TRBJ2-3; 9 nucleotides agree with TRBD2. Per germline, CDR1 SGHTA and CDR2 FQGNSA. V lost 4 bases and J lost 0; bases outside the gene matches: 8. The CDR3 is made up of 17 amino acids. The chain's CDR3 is CASSSSPLAGSTDTQYF. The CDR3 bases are TGTGCCAGCAGCTCCTCTCCCCTAGCGGGGAGCACAGATACGCAGTATTTT.

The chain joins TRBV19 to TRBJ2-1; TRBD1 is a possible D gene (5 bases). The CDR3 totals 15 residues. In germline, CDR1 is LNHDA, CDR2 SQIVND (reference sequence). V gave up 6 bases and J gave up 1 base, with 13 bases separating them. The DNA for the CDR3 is TGTGCCAGTAGCCCTCCAGGGTTTTCCTACAATGAGCAGTTCTTC. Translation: CASSPPGFSYNEQFF.

The CDR3 loop is CASSGWTGGGTQYF. In DNA form, the CDR3 reads TGTGCCAGTAGTGGCTGGACAGGGGGTGGTACGCAGTATTTT. This sequence joins TRBV19 and TRBJ2-3; 10 positions agree with TRBD1. CDR3 length: 14 amino acids. The germline gives CDR1 LNHDA, CDR2 SQIVND (reference sequence). J was trimmed by 8 bases and V by 5 bases; bases with no gene match: 7.

The CDR3 reads CSATPLDSVWNEAFF. For the CDR3, the DNA is TGCAGTGCTACCCCACTGGACAGCGTTTGGAATGAAGCTTTCTTT. The chain is built from TRBV20-1 and TRBJ1-1; possibly TRBD1 for D (6 bases). Trimming shortened V by 4 bases and J by 7 bases, and 22 bases separated the two germline ends. The CDR3 is made up of 15 amino acids. CDR1 is DFQATT, CDR2 SNEGSKA, per germline (reference sequence).

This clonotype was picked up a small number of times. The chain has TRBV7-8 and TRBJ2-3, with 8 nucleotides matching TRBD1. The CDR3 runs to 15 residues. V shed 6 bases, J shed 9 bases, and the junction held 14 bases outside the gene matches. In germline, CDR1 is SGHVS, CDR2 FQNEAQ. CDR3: CASSPSRDRILTQYF. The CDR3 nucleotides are TGTGCCAGCAGTCCATCCCGGGACAGGATTCTCACGCAGTATTTT. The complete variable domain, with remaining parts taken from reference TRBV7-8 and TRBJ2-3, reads GAGVSQSPRYKVAKRGQDVALRCDPISGHVSLFWYQQALGQGPEFLTYFQNEAQLDKSGLPSDRFFAERPEGSVSTLKIQRTQQEDSAVYLCASSPSRDRILTQYFGPGTRLTVL.

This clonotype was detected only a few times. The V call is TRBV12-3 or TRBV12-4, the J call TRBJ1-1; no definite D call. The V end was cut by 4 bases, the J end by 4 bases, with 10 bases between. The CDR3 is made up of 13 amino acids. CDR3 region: CASSSGLGTEAFF. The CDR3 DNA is TGTGCCAGCAGTTCGGGGTTAGGCACTGAAGCTTTCTTT.

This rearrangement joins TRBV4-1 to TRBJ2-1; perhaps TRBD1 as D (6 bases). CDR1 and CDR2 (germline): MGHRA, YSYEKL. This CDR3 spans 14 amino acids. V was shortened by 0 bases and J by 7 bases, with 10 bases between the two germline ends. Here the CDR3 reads CASSQETQGNEQFF. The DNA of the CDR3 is TGCGCCAGCAGCCAAGAAACACAGGGAAATGAGCAGTTCTTC.

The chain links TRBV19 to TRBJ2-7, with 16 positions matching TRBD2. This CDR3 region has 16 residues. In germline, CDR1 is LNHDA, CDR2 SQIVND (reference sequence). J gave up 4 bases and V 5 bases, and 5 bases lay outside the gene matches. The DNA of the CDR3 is TGTGCCAGTAGTGCGGGACTAGCGGGAGGGATTTACGAGCAGTACTTC. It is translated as CASSAGLAGGIYEQYF.

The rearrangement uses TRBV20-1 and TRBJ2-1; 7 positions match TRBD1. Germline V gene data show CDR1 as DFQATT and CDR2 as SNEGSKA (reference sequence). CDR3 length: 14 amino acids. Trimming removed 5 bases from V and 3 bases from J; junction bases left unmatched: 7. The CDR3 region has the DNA TGCAGTGCTGAAACAGGGGCATACTACAATGAGCAGTTCTTC. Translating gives CSAETGAYYNEQFF.

The CDR3 loop reads CASSEGLLVSTDTQYF. The CDR3 nucleotides are TGTGCCAGCAGCGAGGGACTACTCGTTAGCACAGATACGCAGTATTTT. J is TRBJ2-3 and V is TRBV5-6, with 7 bases identical to TRBD2. CDR3 length: 16 residues. The V gene end was trimmed by 4 bases and the J gene end by 0 bases; junction bases not matched to a gene: 8. CDR1 and CDR2 (germline): SGHDT, YYEEEE.

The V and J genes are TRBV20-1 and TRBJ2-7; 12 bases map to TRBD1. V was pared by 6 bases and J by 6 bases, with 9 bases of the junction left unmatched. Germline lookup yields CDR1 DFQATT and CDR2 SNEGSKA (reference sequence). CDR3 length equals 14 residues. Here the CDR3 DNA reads TGCAGTGCGACGGTAGGGACAGGGGGCGTCGAGCAGTACTTC. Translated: CSATVGTGGVEQYF.

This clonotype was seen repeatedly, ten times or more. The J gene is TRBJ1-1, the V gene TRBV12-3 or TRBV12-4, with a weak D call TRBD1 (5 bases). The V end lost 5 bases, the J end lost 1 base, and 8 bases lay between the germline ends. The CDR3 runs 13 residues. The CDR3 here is CASSLQANTEAFF. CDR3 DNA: TGTGCCAGCAGTCTACAGGCGAACACTGAAGCTTTCTTT.

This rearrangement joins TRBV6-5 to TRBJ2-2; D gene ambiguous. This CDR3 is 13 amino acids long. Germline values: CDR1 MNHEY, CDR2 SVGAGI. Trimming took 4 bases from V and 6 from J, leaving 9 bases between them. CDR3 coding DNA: TGTGCCAGCAGTTTTTGGGATCCCGGGGAGCTGTTTTTT. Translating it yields CASSFWDPGELFF.

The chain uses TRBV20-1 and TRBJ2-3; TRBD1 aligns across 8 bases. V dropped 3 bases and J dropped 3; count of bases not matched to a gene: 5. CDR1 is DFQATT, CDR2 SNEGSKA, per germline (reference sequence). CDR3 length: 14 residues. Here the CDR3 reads CSARFGQGTDTQYF. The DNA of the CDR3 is TGCAGTGCTAGGTTTGGACAGGGTACAGATACGCAGTATTTT.

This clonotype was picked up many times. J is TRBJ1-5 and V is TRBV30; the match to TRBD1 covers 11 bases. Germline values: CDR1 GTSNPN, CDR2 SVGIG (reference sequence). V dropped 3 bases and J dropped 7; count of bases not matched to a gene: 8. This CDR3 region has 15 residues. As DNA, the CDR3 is TGTGCCTGGAGCGCCGGGACAGGGGGACGACAGCCCCAGCATTTT. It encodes CAWSAGTGGRQPQHF.